Listed below are T cell receptor beta chains from one sample, sequenced in a study of T cells in Graves' hyperthyroidism and ophthalmopathy. TCRdb reprocessed the multiplex PCR reads via MiXCR and lists one record per CDR3 protein. The table records some 600,000 distinct CDR3 sequences, approximately 15% of them present only once. The sample taken for sequencing was blood. The receptors were gathered from a woman aged 30 to 39 with Graves' hyperthyroidism that later progressed to Graves' ophthalmopathy. The CDR3 runs from the conserved cysteine through the conserved F or W. The D gene is left open where the match is weak. Clone sizes are given selectively: once, few, many, or a class where the clone is expanded.

d_call	clone_size	v_call	j_call	cdr3_aa	cdr3_nt
.	many	TRBV27	TRBJ1-2	CASSFGAGAGYGYTF	TGTGCCAGCAGTTTCGGGGCAGGGGCTGGCTATGGCTACACCTTC
TRBD1	.	TRBV7-9	TRBJ2-3	CASSTNRGNTDTQYF	TGTGCCAGCAGTACCAACAGGGGAAACACAGATACGCAGTATTTT
.	few	TRBV19	TRBJ2-4	CASSRDRWGGWDIQYF	TGTGCCAGTAGTAGGGACAGGTGGGGGGGCTGGGACATTCAGTACTTC
.	.	TRBV20-1	TRBJ2-7	CSAPLGISYEQYF	TGCAGTGCACCACTAGGAATCTCCTACGAGCAGTACTTC
.	many	TRBV27	TRBJ1-2	CASSLRAGGGGITGYTF	TGTGCCAGCAGTTTAAGGGCCGGAGGGGGAGGTATTACGGGCTACACCTTC
.	many	TRBV28	TRBJ2-6	CASSLWETGANVLTF	TGTGCCAGCAGCCTTTGGGAGACTGGGGCCAACGTCCTGACTTTC
.	many	TRBV20-1	TRBJ2-1	CSSKEGPPDNEQFF	TGCAGTTCCAAAGAGGGGCCCCCCGACAATGAGCAGTTCTTC
.	many	TRBV24-1	TRBJ2-6	CATSFSGANVLTF	TGTGCCACCAGTTTCTCTGGGGCCAACGTCCTGACTTTC
.	many	TRBV7-2	TRBJ2-1	CASSLGDLAYNEQFF	TGTGCCAGCAGCTTAGGGGACTTAGCCTACAATGAGCAGTTCTTC
TRBD1	many	TRBV7-3	TRBJ2-2	CASNRGDTGELFF	TGTGCCAGCAACAGGGGAGACACCGGGGAGCTGTTTTTT
.	many	TRBV6-5	TRBJ2-7	CASSYKGRSYEQYF	TGTGCCAGCAGTTACAAGGGGCGATCCTACGAGCAGTACTTC
.	many	TRBV28	TRBJ2-7	CASSRGGSLYEQYF	TGTGCCAGCAGCCGAGGGGGGTCCCTTTACGAGCAGTACTTC
TRBD2	.	TRBV14	TRBJ2-1	CASSPGTSGSPNERFF	TGTGCCAGCAGCCCGGGGACTAGCGGGAGTCCGAATGAGCGGTTCTTC
TRBD2	many	TRBV29-1	TRBJ2-1	CSVVRRLAGNEQFF	TGCAGCGTTGTCAGGAGACTAGCGGGCAATGAGCAGTTCTTC
TRBD1	.	TRBV9	TRBJ1-1	CASSARPGQGWTEAFF	TGTGCCAGCAGCGCTAGACCGGGACAGGGGTGGACTGAAGCTTTCTTT
TRBD2	.	TRBV7-3	TRBJ2-3	CASSSTTLTSGESSTQYF	TGTGCCAGCAGCTCTACGACCCTCACTAGCGGGGAATCAAGTACGCAGTATTTT
TRBD2	.	TRBV9	TRBJ2-1	CASSTRLAGGENEQFF	TGTGCCAGCAGCACTCGACTAGCGGGAGGGGAGAATGAGCAGTTCTTC
.	.	TRBV30	TRBJ2-1	CAWSAHLYNEQFF	TGTGCCTGGAGTGCACATCTCTACAATGAGCAGTTCTTC
.	.	TRBV6-1	TRBJ2-5	CASSRPDGGETQYF	TGTGCCAGCAGCCGGCCGGATGGGGGAGAGACCCAGTACTTC
.	many	TRBV10-3	TRBJ1-3	CAITWALETGNTIYF	TGTGCCATCACCTGGGCCCTCGAGACTGGAAACACCATATATTTT
TRBD2	.	TRBV5-1	TRBJ2-7	CASSSLPGLAGVYEQYF	TGCGCCAGCAGCTCCCTGCCGGGACTAGCGGGAGTCTACGAGCAGTACTTC
.	many	TRBV28	TRBJ2-7	CASLIGTADSYEQYF	TGTGCCAGCCTGATAGGAACAGCCGACTCCTACGAGCAGTACTTC
TRBD2	many	TRBV11-3	TRBJ2-1	CASRSYLSAGGYHEQFF	TGTGCCAGCAGGTCCTACCTCTCAGCGGGAGGGTACCATGAGCAGTTCTTC
.	.	TRBV24-1	TRBJ2-1	CATRDLGRLHNEQFF	TGTGCCACCAGGGACCTTGGCAGACTGCACAATGAGCAGTTCTTC
TRBD1	.	TRBV7-9	TRBJ1-1	CASSLGPTGDSPEAFF	TGTGCCAGCAGCTTAGGTCCGACAGGGGATAGTCCTGAAGCTTTCTTT
.	many	TRBV11-3	TRBJ1-1	CASSATENTEAFF	TGTGCCAGCAGCGCGACAGAGAACACTGAAGCTTTCTTT
.	many	TRBV10-3	TRBJ1-4	CAISEEPTNEKLFF	TGTGCCATCAGCGAAGAGCCAACTAATGAAAAACTGTTTTTT
TRBD1	many	TRBV12-3/TRBV12-4	TRBJ2-3	CASSRTGATDTQYF	TGTGCCAGCAGTAGGACAGGGGCCACAGATACGCAGTATTTT
.	many	TRBV7-9	TRBJ1-2	CASSLNGGTTGYGYTF	TGTGCCAGCAGCTTAAACGGCGGGACCACGGGCTATGGCTACACCTTC
TRBD2	few	TRBV6-1	TRBJ2-1	CASSGTIDNEQFF	TGTGCCAGCAGCGGGACTATAGACAATGAGCAGTTCTTC
.	few	TRBV6-5	TRBJ2-3	CASSYRTDTQYF	TGTGCCAGCAGTTACCGCACAGATACGCAGTATTTT
.	many	TRBV7-3	TRBJ2-1	CASSPDTTVVNEQFF	TGTGCCAGCAGCCCCGACACCACGGTGGTCAATGAGCAGTTCTTC
.	few	TRBV4-2	TRBJ1-2	CASSQDDYGYTF	TGTGCCAGCAGCCAAGATGACTATGGCTACACCTTC
TRBD2	.	TRBV4-3	TRBJ2-2	CASSQGGGPNTGELFF	TGCGCCAGCAGCCAAGGCGGGGGGCCTAACACCGGGGAGCTGTTTTTT
.	many	TRBV18	TRBJ2-5	CASSLPRSRIQETQYF	TGTGCCAGCTCACTTCCAAGAAGCCGGATTCAAGAGACCCAGTACTTC
TRBD1	.	TRBV30	TRBJ1-5	CAWDGDRGNQPQHF	TGTGCCTGGGACGGAGACAGGGGGAATCAGCCCCAGCATTTT
.	.	TRBV6-2/TRBV6-3	TRBJ2-5	CASSYFPGEETQYF	TGTGCCAGCAGTTACTTCCCGGGGGAAGAGACCCAGTACTTC
TRBD2	many	TRBV30	TRBJ2-5	CAWSYGLAGGPGETQYF	TGTGCCTGGAGTTACGGGCTAGCGGGAGGGCCGGGGGAGACCCAGTACTTC
.	few	TRBV3-1	TRBJ1-1	CASSHGAATEAFF	TGTGCCAGCAGCCATGGGGCCGCGACTGAAGCTTTCTTT
.	few	TRBV19	TRBJ2-7	CASSIGTVSYEQYF	TGTGCCAGTAGTATAGGGACAGTCTCCTACGAGCAGTACTTC
.	many	TRBV19	TRBJ2-1	CASKDSGPLYNEQFF	TGTGCCAGTAAGGATTCGGGACCGTTATACAATGAGCAGTTCTTC
TRBD1	few	TRBV6-5	TRBJ1-2	CASSYAWNRDSSFNYGYTF	TGTGCCAGCAGTTACGCTTGGAACCGGGACAGCTCTTTTAACTATGGCTACACCTTC
TRBD1	many	TRBV28	TRBJ2-7	CASTGTDTYEQYF	TGTGCCAGCACCGGGACAGACACCTACGAGCAGTACTTC
.	few	TRBV20-1	TRBJ2-2	CSAIADTGELFF	TGCAGTGCTATAGCAGACACCGGGGAGCTGTTTTTT
.	few	TRBV20-1	TRBJ2-7	CSAPKQGNGEQYF	TGCAGTGCTCCTAAACAGGGAAACGGCGAGCAGTACTTC